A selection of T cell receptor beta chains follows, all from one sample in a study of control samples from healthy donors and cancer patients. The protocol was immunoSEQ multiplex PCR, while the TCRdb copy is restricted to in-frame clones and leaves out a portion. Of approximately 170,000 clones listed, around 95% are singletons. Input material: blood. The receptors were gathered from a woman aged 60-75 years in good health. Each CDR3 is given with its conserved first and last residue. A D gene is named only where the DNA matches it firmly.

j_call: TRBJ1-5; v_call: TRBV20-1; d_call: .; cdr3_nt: TGCAGTGCTAGTGGTAAGCATCAGCCCCAGCATTTT; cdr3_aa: CSASGKHQPQHF
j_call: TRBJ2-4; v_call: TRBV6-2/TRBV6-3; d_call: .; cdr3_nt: TGTGCCAGCAGTTACTCCCGACTCATGGACATTCAGTACTTC; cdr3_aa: CASSYSRLMDIQYF
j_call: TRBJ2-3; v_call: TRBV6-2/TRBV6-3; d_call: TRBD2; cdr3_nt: TGTGCCAGCAGTTACCCACTAGCGGGGGTGCCGGGAGATACGCAGTATTTT; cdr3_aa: CASSYPLAGVPGDTQYF
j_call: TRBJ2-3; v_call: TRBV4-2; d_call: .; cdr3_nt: TGTGCCAGCAGCCAAGCTGGGCCAGCGAGGGGGGGTACAGATACGCAGTATTTT; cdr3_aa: CASSQAGPARGGTDTQYF
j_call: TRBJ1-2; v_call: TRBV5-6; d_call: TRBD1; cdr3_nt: TGTGCCAGCAGCTTCACCTCCTTCACCGGGACAGGGAACTATGGCTACACCTTC; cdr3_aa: CASSFTSFTGTGNYGYTF
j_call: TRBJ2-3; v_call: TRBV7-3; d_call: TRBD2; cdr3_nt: TGTGCCAGCAGCTTAAGTCTAGCGGGGGGCACAGATACGCAGTATTTT; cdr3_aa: CASSLSLAGGTDTQYF
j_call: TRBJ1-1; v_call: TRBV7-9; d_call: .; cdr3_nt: TGTGCCAGCAGCTCGGTCGTGAACACTGAAGCTTTCTTT; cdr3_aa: CASSSVVNTEAFF
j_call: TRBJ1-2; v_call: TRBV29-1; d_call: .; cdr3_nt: TGCAGCGTTGACCGGGACGGATTTAACTATGGCTACACCTTC; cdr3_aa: CSVDRDGFNYGYTF
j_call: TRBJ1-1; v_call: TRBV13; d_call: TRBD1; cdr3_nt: TGTGCCAGCAGCTTACAAGGGGGCATCGGCACTGAAGCTTTCTTT; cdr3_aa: CASSLQGGIGTEAFF
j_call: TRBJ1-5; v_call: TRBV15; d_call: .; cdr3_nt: TGTGCCACCAGCAGAGAACGGTATAGCAATCAGCCCCAGCATTTT; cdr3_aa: CATSRERYSNQPQHF
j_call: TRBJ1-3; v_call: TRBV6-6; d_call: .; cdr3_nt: TGTGCCAGCCGCACAGGGACTGGAAACACCATATATTTT; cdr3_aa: CASRTGTGNTIYF
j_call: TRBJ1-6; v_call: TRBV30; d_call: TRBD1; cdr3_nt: TGTGCCTGGTCGACAGGGTCCAATTCACCCCTCCACTTT; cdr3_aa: CAWSTGSNSPLHF
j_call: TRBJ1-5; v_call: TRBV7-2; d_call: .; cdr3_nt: TGTGCCAGCAGCTTATTCGTGGACGTAAATCAGCCCCAGCATTTT; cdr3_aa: CASSLFVDVNQPQHF
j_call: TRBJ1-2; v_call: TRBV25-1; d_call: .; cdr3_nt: TGTGCCAGCAGTCCCCCTACGGGGAATGGCTACACCTTC; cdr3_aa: CASSPPTGNGYTF
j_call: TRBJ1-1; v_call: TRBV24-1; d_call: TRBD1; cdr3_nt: TGTGCCACCAGTGCGAGCGGACAGGGTGGAACTGAAGCTTTCTTT; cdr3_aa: CATSASGQGGTEAFF